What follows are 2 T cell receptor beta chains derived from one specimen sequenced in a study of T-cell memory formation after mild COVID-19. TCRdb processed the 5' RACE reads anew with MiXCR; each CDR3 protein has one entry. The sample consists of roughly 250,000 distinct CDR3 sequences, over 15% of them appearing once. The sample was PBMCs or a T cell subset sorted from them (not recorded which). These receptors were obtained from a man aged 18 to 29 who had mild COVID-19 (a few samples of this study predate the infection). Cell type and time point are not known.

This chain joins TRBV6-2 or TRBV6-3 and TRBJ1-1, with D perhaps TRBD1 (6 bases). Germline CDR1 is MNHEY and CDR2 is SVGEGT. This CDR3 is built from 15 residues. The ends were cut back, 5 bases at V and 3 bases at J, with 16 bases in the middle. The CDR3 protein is CASSGWGAGDTEAFF. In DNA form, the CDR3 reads TGTGCCAGCAGTGGATGGGGGGCAGGGGACACTGAAGCTTTCTTT.

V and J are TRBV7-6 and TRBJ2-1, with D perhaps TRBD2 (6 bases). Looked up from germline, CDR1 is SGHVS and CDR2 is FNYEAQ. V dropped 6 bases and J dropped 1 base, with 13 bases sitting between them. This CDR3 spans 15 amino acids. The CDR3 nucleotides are TGTGCCAGCAGACGAGAGGCGGGATCCTACAATGAGCAGTTCTTC. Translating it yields CASRREAGSYNEQFF.